This TCR beta chain stems from a study of blood T cell repertoires in COVID-19. Study at large: Specimens from acute and convalescent COVID-19 originated in the United States, Italy and Spain. Sample material is recorded as cDNA or gDNA derived from T cells, B-cell-depleted T cells, or PBMCs.

TCRdb's table, derived via immunoSEQ multiplex PCR, lists solely in-frame clones and lacks some. The table has approximately 130,000 clones, approximately 68% seen once. The table lists this clone with a few counts. The CDR3 has 13 amino acids. Germline-derived CDR1 and CDR2 are ENHRY and SYGVKD. Trimming removed 6 bases from V and 8 bases from J; junction bases left unmatched: 6. The sequence derives from a woman in her seventies with acute or convalescent COVID-19. This chain uses TRBV10-3 with TRBJ2-1, with 8 bases matching TRBD1. Sequencing was performed on peripheral blood. The CDR3 loop is CAISQQTGDEQFF. CDR3 nucleotides: TGTGCCATCAGCCAACAGACAGGGGATGAGCAGTTCTTC.